This T cell receptor (beta chain) was observed in a study of regulatory T cells in long-lasting Graves disease. The wider study: Persistent Graves' disease required over 5 years of antithyroid drugs and positive TSH receptor antibodies.

CDR3 regions were amplified by Arm-PCR using iRepertoire HTBI primers to build TCR beta libraries. TCRdb analysed the multiplex PCR reads with MiXCR anew, one entry per CDR3 protein. The table lists some 420,000 distinct CDR3 sequences, under 25% of them singletons, with roughly 14% in the top ten. Time point in this sample: persistent/refractory GD, antithyroid drugs over 5 years with positive TRAb. RNA from PBMCs was the source of the TCR library. CDR1 is GTSNPN, CDR2 SVGIG, per germline (reference sequence). Losses at the gene ends were 5 bases for V and 1 base for J; bases not matched to a gene: 7. The CDR3 loop spans 14 amino acids.

The J gene is TRBJ1-1, the V gene TRBV30, with 7 bases lining up with TRBD1. The sequences come from peripheral blood mononuclear cells (PBMCs), collected when the disease was refractory, from a patient treated with antithyroid drugs. This TCR derives from a female donor with Graves disease. CDR3 bases: TGTGCCTGGGAACCTAAGGGGGCGAACACTGAAGCTTTCTTT. Protein: CAWEPKGANTEAFF. The full variable domain, in which reference TRBV30 and TRBJ1-1 provide the parts outside the CDR3, is SQTIHQWPATLVQPVGSPLSLECTVEGTSNPNLYWYRQAAGRGLQLLFYSVGIGQISSEVPQNLSASRPQDRQFILSSKKLLLSDSGFYLCAWEPKGANTEAFFGQGTRLTVV.